This T cell receptor beta chain emerged from a study of Ad26.COV2.S vaccination and SARS-CoV-2 variants. Study-level findings and limits: Compared with placebo recipients, vaccine recipients had higher spike-specific TCR breadth.

The CDR3 covers 14 residues. Trimming removed 5 bases from V and 2 bases from J; junction bases left unmatched: 3. Germline CDR1 reads SGHNT; CDR2 reads YENEEA. For this clone: Antigen unknown.

Specified treatment: about 20 received Ad26.COV2.S at low or high dose, single or two shots; a few received placebo; per-sample allocation not given. On day 63 after the first injection, vaccine and placebo recipients gave samples. TCRdb keeps only in-frame clones here, not all; method: immunoSEQ multiplex PCR. The sample gives about 320,000 clones, 70% to 90% of which show up once; about 2.1% is in the top ten. The V call is TRBV11-3, the J call TRBJ2-1, with TRBD2 matching over 7 bases. The TCR originated in a person between 18 and 65 years old who received the Ad26.COV2.S COVID-19 vaccine or a placebo. The material sequenced was peripheral blood, taken in a trial of Ad26.COV2.S vaccine versus placebo. In DNA form, the CDR3 reads TGTGCCAGCAGCACGGGACTACCCTACAATGAGCAGTTCTTC. Translating gives CASSTGLPYNEQFF.